This T cell receptor (beta chain) originates from a study of cytomegalovirus exposure and HLA in healthy donors. Each donor was healthy, and each was a bone marrow donor. This CDR3 is built from 13 residues. Germline CDR1 is SGHDT and CDR2 is YYEEEE. The PCR contained 60 Vbeta and 13 Jbeta primers. This table comes from immunoSEQ multiplex PCR, and its TCRdb copy is limited to in-frame clones, with some not included. Its table records some 28,000 clones. This TCR was sampled from a man in his thirties or forties in good health and CMV-seronegative. This chain connects TRBV5-6 to TRBJ2-5; D is undetermined. Gene TRBJ2-7 matches the end of the DNA better, so the J call may be wrong. Sequencing was done on a sample of PBMCs. In DNA, the CDR3 is TGTGCCAGCAGCTTGGTGGGCTTTTACGAGCAGTACTTC. Residues: CASSLVGFYEQYF.